The next 27 T cell receptor beta chains were all read from a single sample in a study of cytomegalovirus exposure and HLA in healthy donors (dated 2017 in TCRdb). The library relied on the immunoSEQ multiplex PCR assay. TCRdb stores this immuneACCESS table with in-frame sequences only. Part of the clones is absent; in the studies checked, under half of the shortfall reflects unresolved V genes, and no reason is known for the rest. The sample table contains roughly 130,000 clones; only one count was recorded for 88% of them. Approximately 1.5% of the sample is held by the ten biggest clonotypes. Material: PBMCs. The source is a man aged 30 to 39 in good health and CMV-seronegative.

The J gene is TRBJ2-5, the V gene TRBV29-1; 9 bases are a match to TRBD1. This CDR3 contains 15 residues. Looked up from germline, CDR1 is SQVTM and CDR2 is ANQGSEA. The trim removed 0 bases at V and 5 bases at J, leaving 7 bases unmatched. DNA of the CDR3: TGCAGCGTTGAAGATGGTGACACAGGGGGCGAGACCCAGTACTTC. As protein: CSVEDGDTGGETQYF.

This clone was detected only once. The chain links TRBV27 to TRBJ1-1; no definite D call. Germline V gene sequence: CDR1 MNHEY, CDR2 SMNVEV (reference sequence). The CDR3 spans 12 residues. V lost 10 bases, J lost 0 bases, and 9 bases lay in between. The CDR3 reads CATTGMNTEAFF. CDR3 coding DNA: TGTGCCACCACCGGGATGAACACTGAAGCTTTCTTT.

V usage is TRBV10-3 and J usage is TRBJ1-5; 10 nucleotides line up with TRBD1. CDR1 and CDR2 from the germline V gene are ENHRY and SYGVKD. The CDR3 extends over 16 amino acids. J gave up 9 bases and V 2 bases, and 10 bases lay outside the gene matches. Written as DNA, the CDR3 is TGTGCCATCAGTGAGGGGGACAGGGGTCAAGGGAGGCCCCAGCATTTT. This translates into CAISEGDRGQGRPQHF.

The chain recombines TRBV6-5 with TRBJ2-5; D might be TRBD1 (6 bases). CDR3 length: 14 amino acids. CDR1 and CDR2 from the germline V gene are MNHEY and SVGAGI. V gave up 6 bases and J gave up 5 bases, with 16 bases separating them. CDR3 loop: CASRGRGRWETQYF. The DNA for the CDR3 is TGTGCCAGCAGAGGCAGGGGAAGATGGGAGACCCAGTACTTC.

This clone came up once. This chain uses TRBV6-6 with TRBJ2-7; 7 bases agree with TRBD1. Trimming took 7 bases from V and 0 from J; bases not matched to a gene: 6. This CDR3 contains 14 residues. Germline loops: CDR1 MNHNY, CDR2 SVGAGI (reference sequence). The CDR3 nucleotides read TGTGCCAGCATCGCGACAGGGCCCTCCTACGAGCAGTACTTC. It is translated as CASIATGPSYEQYF.

The chain joins TRBV7-9 to TRBJ2-3; D unresolved. CDR1 and CDR2 (germline): SEHNR, FQNEAQ (reference sequence). The CDR3 extends over 12 amino acids. V lost 6 bases and J 5 bases, leaving 9 bases between the germline ends. Here the CDR3 reads CASSSSGDTQYF. The CDR3 DNA reads TGTGCCAGCAGTAGTTCGGGAGATACGCAGTATTTT.

V and J are TRBV2 and TRBJ2-6; 9 bases match TRBD1. The ends lost 3 bases at V and 0 bases at J; junction bases unmatched: 9. Germline V gene data show CDR1 as SNHLY and CDR2 as FYNNEI. The length of the CDR3 is 19 residues. DNA for the CDR3: TGTGCCAGCAGTGATAGTTCGGGACAGGGAATCTCTGGGGCCAACGTCCTGACTTTC. Protein product: CASSDSSGQGISGANVLTF.

The rearrangement uses TRBV29-1 and TRBJ1-1; the match to TRBD1 covers 7 bases. Trimming cost V 4 bases and J 1 base; bases outside gene matches: 15. The length of the CDR3 is 17 residues. CDR1 and CDR2 (germline): SQVTM, ANQGSEA. The CDR3 sequence: CSVGSRDSPKWNTEAFF. CDR3 DNA: TGCAGCGTTGGGTCCCGGGACAGCCCTAAATGGAACACTGAAGCTTTCTTT.

The V call is TRBV2, the J call TRBJ1-5, with D perhaps TRBD1 (6 bases). Between the trimmed V and J ends, which lost 6 bases and 5 bases, there was a span of 14 bases. The germline V gene has CDR1 SNHLY and CDR2 FYNNEI. The CDR3 contains 14 residues. The CDR3 reads CASRARDTYQPQHF. The CDR3 bases are TGTGCCAGCAGGGCCCGGGACACATATCAGCCCCAGCATTTT.

This chain links TRBV4-1 with TRBJ2-7, with 7 bases that match TRBD1. This CDR3 has 13 residues. J was trimmed by 6 bases and V by 2 bases; bases with no gene match: 4. Germline CDR1 MGHRA, CDR2 YSYEKL. CDR3 bases: TGCGCCAGCAGCCAAACGACAGGGACCGAGCAGTACTTC. Translating gives CASSQTTGTEQYF.

CDR3 region: CASSLGQGPQPQHF. CDR3 nucleotides: TGTGCCAGCAGCTTGGGACAGGGCCCTCAGCCCCAGCATTTT. The rearrangement uses TRBV5-5 and TRBJ1-5; 7 nucleotides line up with TRBD1. V gave up 0 bases and J gave up 6 bases; unmatched junction bases: 3. Germline lookup yields CDR1 SGHKS and CDR2 YYEKEE (reference sequence). The CDR3 spans 14 residues. The full variable domain, completed using reference TRBV5-5 and TRBJ1-5, is DAGVTQSPTHLIKTRGQQVTLRCSPISGHKSVSWYQQVLGQGPQFIFQYYEKEERGRGNFPDRFSARQFPNYSSELNVNALLLGDSALYLCASSLGQGPQPQHFGDGTRLSIL.

This clone is a singleton in its sample. The rearrangement joins TRBV7-2 to TRBJ1-1, with 8 bases aligning to TRBD1. CDR3 length: 15 residues. V lost 4 bases to trimming and J lost 0 bases; unmatched junction nucleotides: 4. Germline values: CDR1 SGHTA, CDR2 FQGNSA. The DNA of the CDR3 is TGTGCCAGCAGCTCCTTGACAGGGGTGAACACTGAAGCTTTCTTT. Amino acids: CASSSLTGVNTEAFF.

The chain employs TRBV16 and TRBJ1-2, with 7 bases lining up with TRBD1. Germline CDR1 KGHSY, CDR2 FQNENV. There are 14 residues in the CDR3. After removal of 0 bases from V and 8 bases from J, the junction contained 6 bases not matched to a gene. The CDR3 reads CASSQSTGESGYTF. In DNA form, the CDR3 reads TGTGCCAGCAGCCAATCAACAGGGGAGAGCGGCTACACCTTC.

V and J are TRBV9 and TRBJ2-6, with 7 bases fitting TRBD1. The junction had 8 bases not matched to a gene; V was cut back by 6 bases and J by 5 bases. The CDR3 runs to 15 residues. Germline lookup yields CDR1 SGDLS and CDR2 YYNGEE. Here the CDR3 DNA reads TGTGCCAGCACCGACAGGGCCCTCCGGGCCAACGTCCTGACTTTC. This sequence encodes CASTDRALRANVLTF.

This rearrangement joins TRBV7-8 to TRBJ1-5; D gene ambiguous. Trimming left V 1 base short and J 7 bases short, with 14 bases between. CDR1 is SGHVS, CDR2 FQNEAQ, per germline. The CDR3 is made up of 15 amino acids. The CDR3 sequence: CASSLGSREGQPQHF. The CDR3 coding sequence is TGTGCCAGCAGCTTAGGAAGTAGGGAGGGACAGCCCCAGCATTTT.

V is TRBV5-1 and J is TRBJ2-5, with D tentatively TRBD1 (6 bases). The CDR3 covers 13 residues. V was trimmed by 5 bases and J by 2 bases, leaving 10 bases between them. Germline V CDR1 and CDR2: SGHRS, YFSETQ. The CDR3 nucleotides read TGCGCCAGCAGGACGGACAGTCAAGAGACCCAGTACTTC. Translated, it gives CASRTDSQETQYF.

The chain has TRBV9 and TRBJ1-1; D not certain. V lost 1 base, J lost 3 bases, and 7 bases lay in between. Germline values: CDR1 SGDLS, CDR2 YYNGEE. The CDR3 length is 13 residues. The CDR3 spells CASSVIGDTEAFF. CDR3 nucleotide sequence: TGTGCCAGCAGCGTAATAGGAGACACTGAAGCTTTCTTT.

V and J are TRBV15 and TRBJ2-7; no clear D. Germline CDR1 LNHNV, CDR2 YYDKDF (reference sequence). The V end was cut by 0 bases, the J end by 5 bases, with 11 bases between. CDR3 size: 14 residues. CDR3 sequence: CATSRDTATHEQYF. The CDR3 nucleotides read TGTGCCACCAGCAGAGATACAGCAACCCACGAGCAGTACTTC.

J is TRBJ2-6 and V is TRBV27, with D possibly being TRBD2 (5 bases). The CDR3 runs to 14 residues. The V and J ends lost 9 bases and 0 bases respectively, with 9 bases between them. Per the germline V gene, CDR1 is MNHEY and CDR2 is SMNVEV (reference sequence). The CDR3 nucleotides read TGTGCCAGTGGGAGCTACTCTGGGGCCAACGTCCTGACTTTC. Amino acids: CASGSYSGANVLTF.

This chain uses TRBV6-5 with TRBJ2-7; the D gene is possibly TRBD2 (6 bases). The CDR3 loop spans 14 amino acids. The V gene's germline CDR1 is MNHEY and CDR2 SVGAGI. The V end was cut by 5 bases, the J end by 6 bases, with 17 bases between. CDR3 amino acids: CASSMTRGQSEQYF. The DNA for the CDR3 is TGTGCCAGCAGTATGACTAGAGGGCAGAGCGAGCAGTACTTC.

The chain uses TRBV9 and TRBJ1-5, with D possibly matching TRBD1 (6 bases). The germline CDR1 and CDR2 sequences are SGDLS and YYNGEE. Trimming shortened V by 0 bases and J by 6 bases, and 10 bases separated the two germline ends. The CDR3 consists of 14 residues. Here the CDR3 DNA reads TGTGCCAGCAGCGTAGAGTCAGGGGTTCAGCCCCAGCATTTT. Its protein product is CASSVESGVQPQHF.

The chain employs TRBV19 and TRBJ2-7, with 8 bases matching TRBD1. CDR3 length: 16 residues. Germline V gene lookup returns CDR1 LNHDA and CDR2 SQIVND (reference sequence). With V trimmed by 3 bases and J by 3 bases, 10 bases remained unmatched. In nucleotides, the CDR3 is TGTGCCAGTAGTATGGAGCCGGGACAGGAGGGCTACGAGCAGTACTTC. Translated, it gives CASSMEPGQEGYEQYF.

The V gene is TRBV5-1, the J gene TRBJ1-2, with 11 bases lining up with TRBD1. Germline V gene lookup returns CDR1 SGHRS and CDR2 YFSETQ. J lost 5 bases, V lost 3 bases, and 9 bases had no gene match. The CDR3 consists of 16 residues. In nucleotides, the CDR3 is TGCGCCAGCAGCTCCGGACAGGGGGCGCAGTATTATGGCTACACCTTC. Translating gives CASSSGQGAQYYGYTF.

This sequence joins TRBV5-4 and TRBJ2-7; 11 positions match TRBD2. The junction had 7 bases not matched to a gene; V was cut back by 5 bases and J by 6 bases. Germline V gene sequence: CDR1 SGHNT, CDR2 YYREEE (reference sequence). This CDR3 has 14 amino acids. CDR3 in DNA: TGTGCCAGCAGTGACACTAGCGGGAGTTCCGAGCAGTACTTC. It codes for CASSDTSGSSEQYF.

The genes are TRBV5-1 and TRBJ2-7, with TRBD1 identical over 10 bases. The V gene end was trimmed by 4 bases and the J gene end by 0 bases; junction bases not matched to a gene: 4. This CDR3 has 15 amino acids. Germline-derived CDR1 and CDR2 are SGHRS and YFSETQ. The CDR3 nucleotides read TGCGCCAGCAGCAATCGGACAGGGGGCTCCTACGAGCAGTACTTC. Protein sequence: CASSNRTGGSYEQYF. Complete variable domain (other parts from reference TRBV5-1 and TRBJ2-7): KAGVTQTPRYLIKTRGQQVTLSCSPISGHRSVSWYQQTPGQGLQFLFEYFSETQRNKGNFPGRFSGRQFSNSRSEMNVSTLELGDSALYLCASSNRTGGSYEQYFGPGTRLTVT.

The V call is TRBV5-4, the J call TRBJ2-7; the D gene is possibly TRBD2 (5 bases). V was cut by 5 bases and J by 6 bases, with 15 bases left in between. Germline V CDR1 and CDR2: SGHNT, YYREEE (reference sequence). The CDR3 is 13 amino acids. This CDR3 is CASSSGITREQYF. CDR3 coding DNA: TGTGCCAGCAGTTCGGGGATCACGCGCGAGCAGTACTTC.

The V and J genes are TRBV19 and TRBJ2-2, with 9 bases lining up with TRBD1. The CDR3 has 15 amino acids. The V gene end was trimmed by 6 bases and the J gene end by 8 bases; junction bases not matched to a gene: 10. Looked up from germline, CDR1 is LNHDA and CDR2 is SQIVND (reference sequence). Written as DNA, the CDR3 is TGTGCCAGTAGACCCTTGGGACAGGGTGAAGGGGAGCTGTTTTTT. The encoded protein is CASRPLGQGEGELFF.